This TCR beta chain was captured by sequencing in a study of OX40 agonist ivuxolimab in advanced cancers. For the study in its entirety: Ivuxolimab, which targeted the costimulatory receptor OX40 (CD134), was an agonistic, fully human IgG2 monoclonal antibody. Intravenous ivuxolimab was administered to patients every 2 weeks at six dose levels: 0.01, 0.1, 0.3, 1.5, 3 and 10 mg/kg. Of the approximately 54 dose-escalation patients, hepatocellular carcinoma was present in 19, melanoma in approximately 15, renal cell carcinoma in 9 and head and neck cancer in 9. A male proportion of roughly 80% and a mean age of roughly 58 years, ranging from 23 to 79, were recorded for the dose-escalation cohort. Prior anti-PD-1, anti-PD-L1 or anti-CTLA-4 therapy was permitted, and checkpoint inhibitors had been received by about two fifths of dose-escalation patients. Partial responses occurred in three dose-escalation patients, of whom one had hepatocellular carcinoma and two had cutaneous melanoma. Peripheral TCRbeta sequencing was intended to test whether TCR sequence diversity was altered and clonal T-cell expansion was caused by ivuxolimab. The paper covers the monotherapy dose-escalation part of the phase I ivuxolimab trial, which included N of about 50 patients. What the authors observed across the whole study: Low levels of normalized T-cell clonal expansion were also seen in some nonresponding patients. In the 0.1-3.0 mg/kg groups, partial responders were among the patients with the lowest normalized peripheral clonal expansion, particularly in CD8+ T cells. On average, CD8+ T cells showed more expanded clones than CD4+ T cells after ivuxolimab. Which antigens the clonally expanded peripheral T cells were specific for was not determined. Clonal expansion of both CD4+ and CD8+ blood T cells was observed from baseline to week 6 at doses 0.1 to 3.0 mg/kg.

Genomic DNA was extracted from sorted cells for sequencing of the TCRbeta CDR3 region. The immunoSEQ Assay was used for sequencing of TCRbeta CDR3 regions. TCRdb provides this immuneACCESS table in a form limited to in-frame rearrangements. Some clones are lacking; in checked studies, under half of them reflect an unresolved V gene, and why the rest are absent is not known. Across this sample there are 95,000 to 110,000 clones, with around 90% seen only once. Of the sample, approximately 1.1% is held by the ten largest clones. As encoded in the germline V gene, CDR1 is MGHDK while CDR2 is SYGVNS. Including cysteine and phenylalanine, the CDR3 has 15 amino acids. Solely the CDR3 DNA is kept, with 45 bases framed from the first base. Trimming at the junction amounts to 3 bases on V and 4 bases on J, and the germline ends lie 13 bases apart. The trial excluded patients who had a history of autoimmune disease or were on systemic immunosuppression. In every dose cohort, peripheral blood was drawn for TCR sequencing at baseline, cycle 4 day 1, and cycle 7 day 1. Samples came from an open-label, multicenter, first-in-human phase I dose-escalation trial of ivuxolimab. The trial enrolled adults with locally advanced or metastatic head and neck squamous cell, hepatocellular, melanoma or renal cell carcinoma. Before TCR sequencing, CD4+ and CD8+ T cells were separately sorted from peripheral blood.

With regard to this clone: It has no known antigen specificity. Base qualities are not provided; no much larger clone lies one nucleotide away.

In this chain, TRBV25-1 is recombined with TRBJ2-1; tentative D gene TRBD1, with 5 bases matching. The input for sequencing was CD4+ or CD8+ T cells sorted from blood, taken in a trial of the OX40 agonist ivuxolimab. The sequence derives from an adult with an advanced solid tumor such as melanoma, head and neck, liver or kidney cancer. The sequence in DNA is TGTGCCAGCAGTGATCTAGGGGCAGGGTACAATGAGCAGTTCTTC. It specifies CASSDLGAGYNEQFF.